This T cell receptor beta chain was captured in a study of regulatory T cells in long-lasting Graves disease. According to the study, TCR beta libraries were built with iRepertoire HTBI primers and CDR3-region Arm-PCR. TCRdb reprocessed the multiplex PCR reads via MiXCR and lists one record per CDR3 protein. This sample carries under 400,000 distinct CDR3 sequences, around 17% of them seen once, and the ten largest clones take 25% to 30%. Noted time point: newly diagnosed GD, antithyroid drugs for less than 3 months. RNA isolated from PBMCs was used to make the TCR library. Patients came from an endocrinology department in Xi'an, China. This sample also appeared in a second study, on T cells in Graves' hyperthyroidism and ophthalmopathy.

The input for sequencing was peripheral blood mononuclear cells (PBMCs), taken at new diagnosis, from a patient treated with antithyroid drugs. This receptor was obtained from a middle-aged man with Graves disease.

The DNA for the CDR3 is TGTGCCAGCATCGGGTCCTCAAGGGCCAACGTCCTGACTTTC. This encodes CASIGSSRANVLTF. This chain uses TRBV2 with TRBJ2-6, with D unclear. V was trimmed by 7 bases and J by 5 bases, leaving 12 bases between them. Germline V gene data show CDR1 as SNHLY and CDR2 as FYNNEI. This CDR3 has 14 amino acids.